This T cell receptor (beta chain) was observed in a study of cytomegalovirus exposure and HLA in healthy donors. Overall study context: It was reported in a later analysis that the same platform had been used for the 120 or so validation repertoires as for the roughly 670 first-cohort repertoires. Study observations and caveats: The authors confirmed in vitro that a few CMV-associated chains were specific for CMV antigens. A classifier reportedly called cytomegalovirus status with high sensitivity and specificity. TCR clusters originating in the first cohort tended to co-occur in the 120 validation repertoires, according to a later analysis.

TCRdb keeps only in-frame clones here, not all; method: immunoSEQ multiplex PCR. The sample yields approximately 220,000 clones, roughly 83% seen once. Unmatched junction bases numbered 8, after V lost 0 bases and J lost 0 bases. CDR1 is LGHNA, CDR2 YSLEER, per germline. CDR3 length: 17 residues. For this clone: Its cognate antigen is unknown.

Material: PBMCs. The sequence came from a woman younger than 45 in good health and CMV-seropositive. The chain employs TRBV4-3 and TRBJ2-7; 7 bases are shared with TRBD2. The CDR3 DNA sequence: TGCGCCAGCAGCCAAGAGGATAGCGGGTTAAGCTCCTACGAGCAGTACTTC. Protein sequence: CASSQEDSGLSSYEQYF.